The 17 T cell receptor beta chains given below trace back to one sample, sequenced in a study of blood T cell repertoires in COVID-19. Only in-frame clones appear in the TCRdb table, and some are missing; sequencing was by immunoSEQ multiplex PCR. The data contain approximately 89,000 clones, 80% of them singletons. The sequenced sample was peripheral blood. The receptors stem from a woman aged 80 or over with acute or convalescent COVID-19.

DNA for the CDR3: TGCGCCAGCAGCCAGTCAGGTGTCACCGGGGAGCTGTTTTTT. Translating it yields CASSQSGVTGELFF. The rearrangement uses TRBV4-1 and TRBJ2-2, with D uncertain. This CDR3 comprises 14 residues. Germline V gene sequence: CDR1 MGHRA, CDR2 YSYEKL. The ends were cut back, 3 bases at V and 4 bases at J, with 9 bases in the middle.

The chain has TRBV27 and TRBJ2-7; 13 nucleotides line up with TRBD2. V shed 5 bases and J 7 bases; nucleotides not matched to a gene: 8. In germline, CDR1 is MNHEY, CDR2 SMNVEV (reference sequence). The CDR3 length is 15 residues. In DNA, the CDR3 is TGTGCCAGCAGTGGTGGACTAGCGGGAGCAGGAGAGCAGTACTTC. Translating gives CASSGGLAGAGEQYF.

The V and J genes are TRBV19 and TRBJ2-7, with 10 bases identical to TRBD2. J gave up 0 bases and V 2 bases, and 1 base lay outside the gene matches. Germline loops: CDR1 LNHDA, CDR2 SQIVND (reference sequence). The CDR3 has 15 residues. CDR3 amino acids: CASSILAGASYEQYF. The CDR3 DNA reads TGTGCCAGTAGTATACTAGCGGGAGCCTCCTACGAGCAGTACTTC.

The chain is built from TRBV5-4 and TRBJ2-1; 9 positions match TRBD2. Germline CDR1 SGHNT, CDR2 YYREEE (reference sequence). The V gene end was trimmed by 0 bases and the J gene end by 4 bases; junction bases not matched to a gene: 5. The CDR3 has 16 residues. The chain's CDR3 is CASSLGGGGAYNEQFF. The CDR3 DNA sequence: TGTGCCAGCAGCTTGGGAGGCGGGGGGGCATACAATGAGCAGTTCTTC.

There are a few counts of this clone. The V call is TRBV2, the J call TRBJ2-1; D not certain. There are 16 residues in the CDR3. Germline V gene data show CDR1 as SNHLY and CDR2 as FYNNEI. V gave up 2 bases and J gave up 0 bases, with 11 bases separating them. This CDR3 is CASSETVVNSYNEQFF. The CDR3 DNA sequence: TGTGCCAGCAGTGAAACGGTGGTAAACTCCTACAATGAGCAGTTCTTC.

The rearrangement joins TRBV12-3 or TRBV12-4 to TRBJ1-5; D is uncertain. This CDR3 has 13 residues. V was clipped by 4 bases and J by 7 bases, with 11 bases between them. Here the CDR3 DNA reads TGTGCCAGCAGTTCATTGGAGAACCAGCCCCAGCATTTT. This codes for CASSSLENQPQHF.

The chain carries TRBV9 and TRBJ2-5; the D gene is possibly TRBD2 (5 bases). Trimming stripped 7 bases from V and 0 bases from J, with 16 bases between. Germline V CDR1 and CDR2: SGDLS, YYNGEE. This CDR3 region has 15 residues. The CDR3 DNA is TGTGCCAGCCCCAGAGAGAGGGCAGACCAAGAGACCCAGTACTTC. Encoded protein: CASPRERADQETQYF.

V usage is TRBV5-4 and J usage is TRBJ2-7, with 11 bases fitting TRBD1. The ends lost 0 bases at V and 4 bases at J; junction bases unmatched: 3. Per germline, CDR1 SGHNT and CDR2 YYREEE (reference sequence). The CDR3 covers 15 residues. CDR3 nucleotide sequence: TGTGCCAGCAGCTTGGTCGGACAGGGGGCTTACGAGCAGTACTTC. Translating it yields CASSLVGQGAYEQYF.

The DNA for the CDR3 is TGTGCCAGCAGCTTAGGCAGTGCCTATGGCTACACCTTC. As protein: CASSLGSAYGYTF. This chain links TRBV7-9 with TRBJ1-2; no firm D call. Germline-derived CDR1 and CDR2 are SEHNR and FQNEAQ (reference sequence). CDR3 length equals 13 residues. V was cut by 1 base and J by 4 bases, with 7 bases left in between.

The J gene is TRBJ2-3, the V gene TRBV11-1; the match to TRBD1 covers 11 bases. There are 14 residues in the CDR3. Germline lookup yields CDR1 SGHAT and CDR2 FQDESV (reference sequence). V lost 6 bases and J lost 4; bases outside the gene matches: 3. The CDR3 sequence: CASRWTGGADTQYF. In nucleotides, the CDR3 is TGTGCCAGCAGGTGGACAGGGGGCGCAGATACGCAGTATTTT.

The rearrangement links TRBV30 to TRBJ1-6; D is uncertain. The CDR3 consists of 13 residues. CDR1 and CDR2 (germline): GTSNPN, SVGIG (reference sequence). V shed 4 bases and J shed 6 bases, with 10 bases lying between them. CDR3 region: CAWKQNLNSPLHF. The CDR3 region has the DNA TGTGCCTGGAAACAGAACCTTAATTCACCCCTCCACTTT.

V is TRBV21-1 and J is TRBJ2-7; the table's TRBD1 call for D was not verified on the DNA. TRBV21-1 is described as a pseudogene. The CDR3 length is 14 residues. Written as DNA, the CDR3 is TGTGCAGACTACAGGGGGGTAAGCTCCTACGAGCAGTACTTC. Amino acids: CADYRGVSSYEQYF.

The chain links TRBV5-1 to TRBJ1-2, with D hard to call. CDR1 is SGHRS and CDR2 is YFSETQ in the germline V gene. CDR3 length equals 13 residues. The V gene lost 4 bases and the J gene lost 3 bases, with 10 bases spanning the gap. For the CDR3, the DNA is TGCGCCAGCAGCCCATTTGGAGACTATGGCTACACCTTC. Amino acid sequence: CASSPFGDYGYTF.

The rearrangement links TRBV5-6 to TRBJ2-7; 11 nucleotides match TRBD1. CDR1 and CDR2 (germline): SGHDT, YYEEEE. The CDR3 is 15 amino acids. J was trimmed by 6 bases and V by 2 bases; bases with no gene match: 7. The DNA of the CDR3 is TGTGCCAGCAGCTTTTTCGGGACAGGGGGGCCCGAGCAGTACTTC. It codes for CASSFFGTGGPEQYF.

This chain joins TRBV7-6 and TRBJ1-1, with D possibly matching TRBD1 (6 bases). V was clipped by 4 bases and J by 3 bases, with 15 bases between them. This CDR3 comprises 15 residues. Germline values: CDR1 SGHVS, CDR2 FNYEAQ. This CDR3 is CASSSGTPRDTEAFF. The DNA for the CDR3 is TGTGCCAGCAGCTCGGGGACACCGAGAGACACTGAAGCTTTCTTT.

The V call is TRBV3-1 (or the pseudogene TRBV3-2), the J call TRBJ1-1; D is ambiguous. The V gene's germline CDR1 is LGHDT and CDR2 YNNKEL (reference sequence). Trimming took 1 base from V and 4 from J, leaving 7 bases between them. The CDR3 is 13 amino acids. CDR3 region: CASSQVLATEAFF. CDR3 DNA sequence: TGTGCCAGCAGCCAAGTCCTGGCCACTGAAGCTTTCTTT.

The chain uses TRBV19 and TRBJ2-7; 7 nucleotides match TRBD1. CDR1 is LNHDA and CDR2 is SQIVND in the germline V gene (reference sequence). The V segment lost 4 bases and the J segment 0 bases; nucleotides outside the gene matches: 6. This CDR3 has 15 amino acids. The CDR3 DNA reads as TGTGCCAGTAGTAATTGGGACAGCCCCTCCTACGAGCAGTACTTC. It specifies CASSNWDSPSYEQYF.